The 25 T cell receptor beta chains listed next were all sequenced from one sample in a study of patients and donors after allogeneic stem cell transplantation. TCRdb ran MiXCR on the RT-PCR reads and lists one entry per CDR3 protein. The top ten clones hold roughly 6% of a sample with some 880,000 distinct CDR3 sequences, roughly 18% of them seen once. Sequencing was performed on blood, either unsorted or a sorted T cell fraction (not recorded which). The receptors were gathered from a human donor who was either an allogeneic HSCT recipient or a stem cell or donor lymphocyte infusion donor (not recorded which). It is not recorded whose cells these are; they may come from a transplant donor.

The sample holds a few counts of this clonotype. This rearrangement joins TRBV7-2 to TRBJ2-7; the D is unclear. The germline V gene has CDR1 SGHTA and CDR2 FQGNSA. The V end was cut by 2 bases, the J end by 3 bases, with 14 bases between. This CDR3 spans 15 amino acids. The CDR3 loop reads CASSLQAGLGYEQYF. CDR3 in DNA: TGTGCCAGCAGCTTACAGGCAGGTTTGGGCTACGAGCAGTACTTC.

The chain has TRBV5-4 and TRBJ2-1, with a tentative D call TRBD2 (6 bases). CDR3 size: 13 residues. Germline values: CDR1 SGHNT, CDR2 YYREEE (reference sequence). V was cut by 5 bases and J by 9 bases, with 15 bases left in between. The CDR3 spells CASRGDWLSEQFF. The CDR3 nucleotides read TGTGCCAGCAGAGGGGACTGGCTTTCTGAGCAGTTCTTC.

This clonotype has just a few counts. The CDR3 region is CASSLDGERSPLHF. Here the CDR3 DNA reads TGTGCCAGCAGTTTAGATGGGGAGAGGTCACCCCTCCACTTT. V usage is TRBV12-3 or TRBV12-4 and J usage is TRBJ1-6; unclear D gene. Trimming removed 1 base from V and 10 bases from J, with 11 bases in between. This CDR3 region has 14 residues.

V gene TRBV11-2 combines with J gene TRBJ2-3; TRBD2 agrees at 8 bases. Germline V gene lookup returns CDR1 SGHAT and CDR2 FQNNGV. The CDR3 has 15 amino acids. The V and J ends lost 5 bases and 1 base, in that order; junction bases with no gene match: 5. DNA for the CDR3: TGTGCCAGCAGCCCGAGGCGGGGGGGCACAGATACGCAGTATTTT. Translating it yields CASSPRRGGTDTQYF.

This chain joins TRBV15 and TRBJ1-1; D is possibly TRBD1 (6 bases). The CDR3 contains 16 residues. V was pared by 5 bases and J by 5 bases, with 21 bases between. Germline V gene sequence: CDR1 LNHNV, CDR2 YYDKDF (reference sequence). CDR3 amino acids: CATSGRTGTEGTEAFF. CDR3 nucleotide sequence: TGTGCCACCAGCGGGAGAACAGGGACGGAGGGGACTGAAGCTTTCTTT. Based on the CDR3 plus reference TRBV15 and TRBJ1-1, the full variable domain is DAMVIQNPRYQVTQFGKPVTLSCSQTLNHNVMYWYQQKSSQAPKLLFHYYDKDFNNEADTPDNFQSRRPNTSFCFLDIRSPGLGDTAMYLCATSGRTGTEGTEAFFGQGTRLTVV.

The chain has TRBV15 and TRBJ2-7; 8 bases align to TRBD1. With V trimmed by 3 bases and J by 3 bases, 4 bases remained unmatched. The CDR3 extends over 14 amino acids. Germline loops: CDR1 LNHNV, CDR2 YYDKDF (reference sequence). CDR3 nucleotide sequence: TGTGCCACCAGCAGGGACAGGGATGGCTACGAGCAGTACTTC. As protein: CATSRDRDGYEQYF.

This clonotype was detected only a few times. The chain's CDR3 is CASSYGPPRTQYF. The CDR3, as DNA: TGTGCCAGCAGTTATGGTCCGCCCAGGACCCAGTACTTC. The chain combines TRBV6-5 with TRBJ2-5, with D unclear. The germline V gene encodes CDR1 MNHEY and CDR2 SVGAGI. The V end lost 3 bases, the J end lost 7 bases, and 12 bases lay between the germline ends. The CDR3 runs to 13 residues.

The chain employs TRBV7-3 and TRBJ1-1, with TRBD1 as a possible D gene (5 bases). The germline gives CDR1 SGHTA, CDR2 FQGTGA. CDR3 length equals 14 residues. Trimming left V 2 bases short and J 3 bases short, with 10 bases between. The CDR3 nucleotides read TGTGCCAGCAGCTTATGGCCGGGGGACACTGAAGCTTTCTTT. Protein product: CASSLWPGDTEAFF.

This sequence joins TRBV7-2 and TRBJ1-5, with a tentative D call TRBD1 (5 bases). This CDR3 comprises 15 residues. Germline CDR1 reads SGHTA; CDR2 reads FQGNSA. Trimming left V 2 bases short and J 2 bases short, with 10 bases between. Written as DNA, the CDR3 is TGTGCCAGCAGCTTACCCCCGACAGGCAATCAGCCCCAGCATTTT. Its translation: CASSLPPTGNQPQHF. Using reference TRBV7-2 and TRBJ1-5 for the parts outside the CDR3, the full variable domain is GAGVSQSPSNKVTEKGKDVELRCDPISGHTALYWYRQSLGQGLEFLIYFQGNSAPDKSGLPSDRFSAERTGGSVSTLTIQRTQQEDSAVYLCASSLPPTGNQPQHFGDGTRLSIL.

This clonotype was detected only a few times. This chain links TRBV11-2 with TRBJ1-4; D remains ambiguous. Germline lookup yields CDR1 SGHAT and CDR2 FQNNGV. V was shortened by 2 bases and J by 1 base, with 8 bases between the two germline ends. This CDR3 has 15 amino acids. The CDR3 DNA reads as TGTGCCAGCAGCTTAATTAGCGGAACTAATGAAAAACTGTTTTTT. Translating gives CASSLISGTNEKLFF.

This clonotype appeared a few times. The chain recombines TRBV9 with TRBJ2-5; D may be TRBD1 (5 bases). This CDR3 region has 15 residues. CDR1 is SGDLS, CDR2 YYNGEE, per germline. With 4 bases removed from V and 3 bases from J, the gap between germline ends came to 16 bases. CDR3 sequence (DNA): TGTGCCAGCAGCTCCCCCCGGAAGGGGAAAGAGACCCAGTACTTC. This sequence encodes CASSSPRKGKETQYF.

As DNA, the CDR3 is TGTGCCAGCGTCCCGAGGGGACCCACCTACGAGCAGTACTTC. Translation: CASVPRGPTYEQYF. The V and J genes are TRBV2 and TRBJ2-7; D assignment may be TRBD1 or TRBD2 (5 bases each). This CDR3 is 14 amino acids long. CDR1 and CDR2 from the germline V gene are SNHLY and FYNNEI. Trimming removed 8 bases at V and 2 bases at J, with 16 bases between.

This rearrangement joins TRBV20-1 to TRBJ2-7; no firm D call. Germline assignment: CDR1 DFQATT and CDR2 SNEGSKA (reference sequence). V lost 1 base and J lost 0, with 7 bases in between. This CDR3 is 13 amino acids long. The CDR3 is CSARVTFSYEQYF. As DNA, the CDR3 is TGCAGTGCTAGAGTTACCTTCTCCTACGAGCAGTACTTC.

This clonotype was seen many times. The chain carries TRBV5-1 and TRBJ1-1; TRBD1 might be the D (5 bases). The CDR3 runs to 13 residues. Per germline, CDR1 SGHRS and CDR2 YFSETQ. The V end lost 0 bases, the J end lost 6 bases, and 9 bases lay between the germline ends. The CDR3 nucleotides read TGCGCCAGCAGCTTGGGGCAGGGACCTGAAGCTTTCTTT. As protein: CASSLGQGPEAFF.

This clonotype has only a few counts. This chain connects TRBV7-3 to TRBJ2-7; weak D call: TRBD1 (5 bases). Germline V lookup: CDR1 SGHTA, CDR2 FQGTGA. CDR3 size: 15 residues. With 5 bases removed from V and 3 bases from J, the gap between germline ends came to 17 bases. The CDR3 sequence is CASSQGAGGNYEQYF. CDR3 nucleotide sequence: TGTGCCAGCAGCCAGGGCGCTGGTGGCAACTACGAGCAGTACTTC.

This clonotype appeared a few times. The chain couples TRBV15 to TRBJ1-1; TRBD1 aligns across 7 bases. Germline V gene data show CDR1 as LNHNV and CDR2 as YYDKDF (reference sequence). J was trimmed by 4 bases and V by 3 bases; bases with no gene match: 8. The CDR3 is 15 amino acids. The CDR3 spells CATSSKDRVGTEAFF. The CDR3 nucleotides are TGTGCCACCAGCAGCAAAGACAGGGTCGGCACTGAAGCTTTCTTT.

This chain links TRBV5-1 with TRBJ2-1; D uncertain. V shed 0 bases and J shed 9 bases, with 16 bases lying between them. There are 15 residues in the CDR3. Germline CDR1 and CDR2: SGHRS and YFSETQ. The CDR3 DNA is TGCGCCAGCAGCTTGGCTCCCTCCGCAGTGGGTGAGCAGTTCTTC. Encoded protein: CASSLAPSAVGEQFF.

This clonotype was counted between two and nine times. This chain joins TRBV2 and TRBJ1-1, with TRBD1 as a possible D gene (6 bases). The V end lost 5 bases, the J end lost 5 bases, and 12 bases lay between the germline ends. CDR1 SNHLY and CDR2 FYNNEI come from the germline V gene. The CDR3 contains 13 residues. The CDR3 coding sequence is TGTGCCAGCAGTATAAGGACAGATACTGAAGCTTTCTTT. Translated, it gives CASSIRTDTEAFF.

The chain employs TRBV3-1 and TRBJ1-4, with D unresolved. The CDR3 loop spans 17 amino acids. Germline-derived CDR1 and CDR2 are LGHDT and YNNKEL (reference sequence). Trimming left V 0 bases short and J 8 bases short, with 19 bases between. DNA for the CDR3: TGTGCCAGCAGCCAAGATTGGATTACGAGGCCGACGGAAAAACTGTTTTTT. Translating it yields CASSQDWITRPTEKLFF. Based on the CDR3 plus reference TRBV3-1 and TRBJ1-4, the full variable domain is DTAVSQTPKYLVTQMGNDKSIKCEQNLGHDTMYWYKQDSKKFLKIMFSYNNKELIINETVPNRFSPKSPDKAHLNLHINSLELGDSAVYFCASSQDWITRPTEKLFFGSGTQLSVL.

This clonotype was recorded a few times. V is TRBV20-1 and J is TRBJ2-1; no clear D. V gave up 3 bases and J gave up 0 bases, with 12 bases separating them. CDR3 length: 15 amino acids. Germline V gene sequence: CDR1 DFQATT, CDR2 SNEGSKA (reference sequence). CDR3 sequence (DNA): TGCAGTGCTAGTCCCGACCCGAGCTCCTACAATGAGCAGTTCTTC. It yields the protein CSASPDPSSYNEQFF.

This clonotype was counted at least ten times. The chain joins TRBV5-1 to TRBJ2-3, with 12 positions matching TRBD2. This CDR3 is built from 20 residues. Germline V CDR1 and CDR2: SGHRS, YFSETQ. The ends lost 1 base at V and 1 base at J; junction bases unmatched: 13. The CDR3 protein is CASSLLPLAGGGVGTDTQYF. The CDR3 region has the DNA TGCGCCAGCAGCTTGCTCCCACTAGCGGGAGGAGGAGTAGGCACAGATACGCAGTATTTT. The full variable domain, with the rest looked up from reference TRBV5-1 and TRBJ2-3, is KAGVTQTPRYLIKTRGQQVTLSCSPISGHRSVSWYQQTPGQGLQFLFEYFSETQRNKGNFPGRFSGRQFSNSRSEMNVSTLELGDSALYLCASSLLPLAGGGVGTDTQYFGPGTRLTVL.

In this sample, this clonotype turned up a few times. The rearrangement uses TRBV12-3 or TRBV12-4 and TRBJ2-7, with a possible D match to TRBD2 (6 bases). The V end was cut by 3 bases, the J end by 0 bases, with 9 bases between. This CDR3 spans 14 amino acids. CDR3 amino acids: CASSFASASYEQYF. DNA of the CDR3: TGTGCCAGCAGTTTCGCTAGCGCCTCCTACGAGCAGTACTTC.

This clonotype was observed a few times. This rearrangement joins TRBV4-1 to TRBJ1-2; no reliable D call. V was cut by 7 bases and J by 6 bases, with 9 bases left in between. Germline V gene data show CDR1 as MGHRA and CDR2 as YSYEKL. The CDR3 loop spans 11 amino acids. DNA for the CDR3: TGCGCCAGCATTGGGTCGGATGGCTACACCTTC. This translates into CASIGSDGYTF.

The V and J genes are TRBV6-2 or TRBV6-3 and TRBJ2-1, with 7 bases identical to TRBD2. Germline V CDR1 and CDR2: MNHEY, SVGEGT. V dropped 3 bases and J dropped 7; count of bases not matched to a gene: 9. The CDR3 is 15 amino acids. CDR3 sequence: CASSYSPSGKNEQFF. The CDR3 DNA reads as TGTGCCAGCAGTTATTCTCCTAGCGGTAAGAATGAGCAGTTCTTC.

The chain employs TRBV23-1 and TRBJ2-1, with 7 positions matching TRBD2. TRBV23-1 is an open reading frame, and its role is uncertain. The CDR3 totals 15 residues. Losses at the gene ends were 3 bases for V and 8 bases for J; bases not matched to a gene: 10. The CDR3 loop is CASSHPRTGGDEQFF. In nucleotides, the CDR3 is TGCGCCAGCAGTCATCCACGAACGGGAGGCGATGAGCAGTTCTTC.